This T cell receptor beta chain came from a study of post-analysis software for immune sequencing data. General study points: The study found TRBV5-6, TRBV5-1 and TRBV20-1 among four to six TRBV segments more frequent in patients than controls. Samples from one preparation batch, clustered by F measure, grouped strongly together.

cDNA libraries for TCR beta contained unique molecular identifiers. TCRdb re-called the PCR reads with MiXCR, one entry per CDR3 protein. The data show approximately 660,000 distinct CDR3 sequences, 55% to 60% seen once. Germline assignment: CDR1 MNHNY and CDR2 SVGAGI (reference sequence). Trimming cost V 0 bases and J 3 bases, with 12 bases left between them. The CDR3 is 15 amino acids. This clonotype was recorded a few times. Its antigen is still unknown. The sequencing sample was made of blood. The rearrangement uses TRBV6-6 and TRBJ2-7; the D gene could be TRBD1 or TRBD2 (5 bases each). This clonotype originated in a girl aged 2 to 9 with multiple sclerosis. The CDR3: CASSYSGDGGYEQYF. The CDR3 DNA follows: TGTGCCAGCAGTTACTCTGGGGATGGGGGCTACGAGCAGTACTTC.